These T cell receptor beta chains were read from a single sample in a study of T cell responses to AZD1222 COVID-19 vaccine. Assay used: immunoSEQ multiplex PCR; TCRdb lists only in-frame clones, some missing. The sample shows 200,000 or so clones, over 70% of them seen only once. The specimen comprised peripheral blood, sampled on day 0 of MenACWY control vaccination. All receptors come from an adult in good health. The CDR3 runs from the conserved cysteine through the conserved F or W. D genes are given only for firm matches. Clone size is not always given. Where it is, it says once, few, many or a class for expanded clones.

j_call,cdr3_length,v_call,d_call,clone_size,cdr3_nt,cdr3_aa
TRBJ2-7,17,TRBV21-1,-,-,TGTGCCAGCACCAAACCCCAAGGGGAGGTATCCTCGCGGGAGCAGTACTTC,CASTKPQGEVSSREQYF
TRBJ2-1,14,TRBV6-5,TRBD1,-,TGTGCCAGCAGCCCCGGGACAGGGGGCAATGAGCAGTTCTTC,CASSPGTGGNEQFF
TRBJ2-5,16,TRBV19,TRBD2,-,TGTGCCAGTAGTACCTTTCTAGCGGGGCTCCAAGAGACCCAGTACTTC,CASSTFLAGLQETQYF
TRBJ2-5,14,TRBV25-1,-,-,TGTGCCAGCAGTGAAGCCCCCCTCCAAGAGACCCAGTACTTC,CASSEAPLQETQYF
TRBJ2-1,13,TRBV19,-,once,TGTGCCAGTGCGGCTAGCTCCTACAATGAGCAGTTCTTC,CASAASSYNEQFF
TRBJ2-4,19,TRBV27,-,-,TGTGCCAACTTCCGGGCTGCAGGGGTACTCAAGATAGCCAAAAACATTCAGTACTTC,CANFRAAGVLKIAKNIQYF
TRBJ2-3,13,TRBV7-2,-,-,TGTGCCAGCAGCTCTACTACGGCCGATACGCAGTATTTT,CASSSTTADTQYF
TRBJ1-2,15,TRBV5-4,-,-,TGTGCCAGCAGCCCCCCGACGGGGGCTAACTATGGCTACACCTTC,CASSPPTGANYGYTF
TRBJ2-7,15,TRBV28,TRBD2,once,TGTGCCAGCAGGAGCGGGACTAGCGTTGGGTACGAGCAGTACTTC,CASRSGTSVGYEQYF
TRBJ2-2,14,TRBV19,-,-,TGTGCCAGTAATTCCGACTGGAACACCGGGGAGCTGTTTTTT,CASNSDWNTGELFF
TRBJ2-7,16,TRBV4-3,-,-,TGCGCCAGCAGCCAAGCTTTCCGGGACGGAGACTACGAGCAGTACTTC,CASSQAFRDGDYEQYF
TRBJ2-7,17,TRBV2,TRBD2,-,TGTGCCAGCAGTGAAGGACCGGGACTAGCGGGGGGCTACGAGCAGTACTTC,CASSEGPGLAGGYEQYF
TRBJ2-7,13,TRBV11-2,-,-,TGTGCCAGCAGCCCCCGGACCATCTACGAGCAGTACTTC,CASSPRTIYEQYF
TRBJ2-6,21,TRBV30,TRBD1,-,TGTGCCTGGAGCTTGGGACAGGGGGCTGTTTCCACCCGCTCTGGGGCCAACGTCCTGACTTTC,CAWSLGQGAVSTRSGANVLTF
TRBJ2-5,15,TRBV9,-,-,TGTGCCAGCAGCCCCAGAACTAGTTTTGAAGAGACCCAGTACTTC,CASSPRTSFEETQYF
TRBJ2-7,17,TRBV27,TRBD2,-,TGTGCCAGCAGTCGGAACGGGGGGGGCGGGACTCCCTACGAGCAGTACTTC,CASSRNGGGGTPYEQYF
TRBJ2-1,14,TRBV7-2,-,once,TGTGCCAGCAGCGATCCCCTGGTCGGCAATGAGCAGTTCTTC,CASSDPLVGNEQFF
TRBJ2-6,19,TRBV10-3,TRBD1,-,TGTGCCATCAGTGTGTCCCCCGGGACAGGGGTGTCTGGGGCCAACGTCCTGACTTTC,CAISVSPGTGVSGANVLTF
TRBJ1-1,13,TRBV6-5,-,few,TGTGCCAGCACCCAAGGAACAGGCCGGGCGGCTTTCTTT,CASTQGTGRAAFF
TRBJ1-1,14,TRBV6-5,-,-,TGTGCCAGCACCTCAGGAGAGGGAAACACTGAAGCTTTCTTT,CASTSGEGNTEAFF
TRBJ2-1,15,TRBV9,-,-,TGTGCCAGCAGTCCAAATCCTGACAGCCACAATGAGCAGTTCTTC,CASSPNPDSHNEQFF